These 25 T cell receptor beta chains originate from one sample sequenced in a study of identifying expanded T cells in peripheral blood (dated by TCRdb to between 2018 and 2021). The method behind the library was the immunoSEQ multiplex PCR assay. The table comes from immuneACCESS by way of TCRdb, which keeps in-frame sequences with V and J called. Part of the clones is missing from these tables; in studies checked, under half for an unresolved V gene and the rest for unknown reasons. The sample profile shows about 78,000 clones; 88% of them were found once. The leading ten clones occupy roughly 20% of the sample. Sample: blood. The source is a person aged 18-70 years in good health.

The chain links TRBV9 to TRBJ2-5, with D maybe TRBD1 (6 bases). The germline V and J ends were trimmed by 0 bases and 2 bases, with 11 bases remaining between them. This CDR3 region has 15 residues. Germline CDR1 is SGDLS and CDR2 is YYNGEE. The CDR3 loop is CASSVGTDSQETQYF. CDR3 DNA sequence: TGTGCCAGCAGCGTAGGGACAGACTCTCAAGAGACCCAGTACTTC.

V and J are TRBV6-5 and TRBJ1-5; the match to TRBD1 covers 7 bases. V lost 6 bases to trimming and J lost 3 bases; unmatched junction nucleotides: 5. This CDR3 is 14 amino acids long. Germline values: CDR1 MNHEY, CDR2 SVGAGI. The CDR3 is CASRPTGVNQPQHF. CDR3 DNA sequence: TGTGCCAGCAGGCCAACAGGGGTCAATCAGCCCCAGCATTTT.

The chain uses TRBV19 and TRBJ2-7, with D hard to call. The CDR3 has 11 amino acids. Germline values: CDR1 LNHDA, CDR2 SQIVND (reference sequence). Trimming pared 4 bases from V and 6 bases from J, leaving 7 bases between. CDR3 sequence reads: CASSSTAEQYF. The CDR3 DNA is TGTGCCAGTAGTAGTACAGCCGAGCAGTACTTC.

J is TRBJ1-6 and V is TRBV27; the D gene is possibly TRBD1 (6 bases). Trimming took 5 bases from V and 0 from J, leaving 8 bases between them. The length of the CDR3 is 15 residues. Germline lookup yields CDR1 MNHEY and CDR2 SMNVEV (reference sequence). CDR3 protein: CASSNRASYNSPLHF. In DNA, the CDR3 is TGTGCCAGCAGTAACAGGGCCTCCTATAATTCACCCCTCCACTTT.

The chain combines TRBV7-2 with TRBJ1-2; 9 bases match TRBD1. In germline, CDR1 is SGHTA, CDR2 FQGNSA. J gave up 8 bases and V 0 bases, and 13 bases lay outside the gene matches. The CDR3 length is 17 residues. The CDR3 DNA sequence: TGTGCCAGCAGCTTAGCTAGGTTGACAGGGGGAAAAGGGGGCTACACCTTC. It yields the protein CASSLARLTGGKGGYTF.

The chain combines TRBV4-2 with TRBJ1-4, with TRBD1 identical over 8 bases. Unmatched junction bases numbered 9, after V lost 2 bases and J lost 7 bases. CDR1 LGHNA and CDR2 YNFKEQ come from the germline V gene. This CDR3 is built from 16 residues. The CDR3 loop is CASSQPARGRVEKLFF. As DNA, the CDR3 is TGTGCCAGCAGCCAACCAGCCAGGGGGCGTGTTGAAAAACTGTTTTTT.

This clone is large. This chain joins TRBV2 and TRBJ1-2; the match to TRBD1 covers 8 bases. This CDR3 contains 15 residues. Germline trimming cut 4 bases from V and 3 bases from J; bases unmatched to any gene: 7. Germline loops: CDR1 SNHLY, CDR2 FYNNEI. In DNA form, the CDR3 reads TGTGCCAGCAGTGCGGCAGGGGGCATGGACTATGGCTACACCTTC. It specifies CASSAAGGMDYGYTF.

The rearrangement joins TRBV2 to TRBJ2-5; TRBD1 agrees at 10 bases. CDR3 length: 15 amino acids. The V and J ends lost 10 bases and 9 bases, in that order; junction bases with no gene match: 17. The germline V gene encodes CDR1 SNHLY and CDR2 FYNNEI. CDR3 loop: CATNLGQGPQGAQYF. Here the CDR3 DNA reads TGTGCCACCAACCTGGGACAGGGGCCCCAAGGGGCCCAGTACTTC. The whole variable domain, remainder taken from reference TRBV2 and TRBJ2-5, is EPEVTQTPSHQVTQMGQEVILRCVPISNHLYFYWYRQILGQKVEFLVSFYNNEISEKSEIFDDQFSVERPDGSNFTLKIRSTKLEDSAMYFCATNLGQGPQGAQYFGPGTRLLVL.

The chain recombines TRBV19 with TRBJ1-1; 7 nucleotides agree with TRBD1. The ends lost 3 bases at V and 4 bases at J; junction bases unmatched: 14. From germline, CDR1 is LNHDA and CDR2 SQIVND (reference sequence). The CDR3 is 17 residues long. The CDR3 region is CASSMMDGGGVGTEAFF. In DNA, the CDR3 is TGTGCCAGTAGTATGATGGATGGAGGGGGCGTCGGCACTGAAGCTTTCTTT.

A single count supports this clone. DNA for the CDR3: TGCAGCGTTGAAGGGCAGGGGGGATACGAGCAGTACTTC. Protein product: CSVEGQGGYEQYF. The chain combines TRBV29-1 with TRBJ2-7; D might be TRBD1 (7 bases). Germline V gives CDR1 SQVTM, CDR2 ANQGSEA. The CDR3 loop spans 13 amino acids. Trimming took off 1 base at V and 4 bases at J, with 11 bases between the two ends.

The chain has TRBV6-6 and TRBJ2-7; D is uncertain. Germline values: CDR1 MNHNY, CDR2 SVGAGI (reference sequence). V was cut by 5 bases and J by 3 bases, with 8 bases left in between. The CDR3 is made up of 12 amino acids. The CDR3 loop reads CASSHPIYEQYF. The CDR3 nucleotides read TGTGCCAGCAGTCATCCGATCTACGAGCAGTACTTC.

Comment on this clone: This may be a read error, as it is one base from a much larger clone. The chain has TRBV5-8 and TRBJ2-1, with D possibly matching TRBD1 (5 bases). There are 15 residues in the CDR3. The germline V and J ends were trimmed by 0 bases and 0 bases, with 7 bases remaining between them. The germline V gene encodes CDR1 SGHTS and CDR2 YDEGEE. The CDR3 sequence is CASSLGQTSYNEQFF. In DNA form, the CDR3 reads TGTGCCAGCAGCTTGGGACAGACCTCCTACAATGAGCAGTTCTTC.

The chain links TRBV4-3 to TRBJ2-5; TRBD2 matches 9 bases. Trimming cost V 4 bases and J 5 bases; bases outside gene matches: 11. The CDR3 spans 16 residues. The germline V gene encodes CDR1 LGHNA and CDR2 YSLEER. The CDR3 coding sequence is TGCGCCAGCAGCCTAACACCGGGACTAGCTATGGAGACCCAGTACTTC. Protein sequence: CASSLTPGLAMETQYF.

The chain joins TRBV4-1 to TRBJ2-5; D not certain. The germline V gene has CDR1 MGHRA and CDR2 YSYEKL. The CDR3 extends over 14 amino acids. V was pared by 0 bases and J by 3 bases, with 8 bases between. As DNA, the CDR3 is TGCGCCAGCAGCCAAGAAGGGATTGAAGAGACCCAGTACTTC. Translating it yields CASSQEGIEETQYF.

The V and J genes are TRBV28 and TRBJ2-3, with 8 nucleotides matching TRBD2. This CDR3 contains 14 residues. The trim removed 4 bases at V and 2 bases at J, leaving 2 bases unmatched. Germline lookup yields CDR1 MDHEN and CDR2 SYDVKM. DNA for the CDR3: TGTGCCAGCAGTTACGGGGGGGCCACAGATACGCAGTATTTT. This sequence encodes CASSYGGATDTQYF.

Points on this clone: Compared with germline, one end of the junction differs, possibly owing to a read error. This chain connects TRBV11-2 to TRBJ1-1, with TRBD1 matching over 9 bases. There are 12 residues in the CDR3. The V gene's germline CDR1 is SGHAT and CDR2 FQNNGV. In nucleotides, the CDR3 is TGCTCTATAAGGACAGGGGTCACTGAAGCTTTCTTT. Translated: CSIRTGVTEAFF.

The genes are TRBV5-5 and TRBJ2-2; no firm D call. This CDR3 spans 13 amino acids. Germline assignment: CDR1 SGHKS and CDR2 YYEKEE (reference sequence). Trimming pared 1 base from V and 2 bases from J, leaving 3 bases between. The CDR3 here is CASSLRNTGELFF. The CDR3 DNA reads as TGTGCCAGCAGCTTGCGTAACACCGGGGAGCTGTTTTTT.

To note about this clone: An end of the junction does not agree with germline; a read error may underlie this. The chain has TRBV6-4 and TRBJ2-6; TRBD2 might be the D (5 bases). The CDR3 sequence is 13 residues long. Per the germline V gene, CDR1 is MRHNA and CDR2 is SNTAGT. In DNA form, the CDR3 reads TGTGCCAGCAGGGACTCAATGACCTCCGTCCTGACTTTC. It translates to CASRDSMTSVLTF.

In DNA form, the CDR3 reads TGCGCCAGCAGCCCCGGGACAGGGGGCGCGAGGGGTGAAAAACTGTTTTTT. Amino acids: CASSPGTGGARGEKLFF. This chain joins TRBV5-1 and TRBJ1-4, with TRBD1 identical over 12 bases. Germline lookup yields CDR1 SGHRS and CDR2 YFSETQ. V lost 4 bases to trimming and J lost 7 bases; unmatched junction nucleotides: 11. The CDR3 is made up of 17 amino acids.

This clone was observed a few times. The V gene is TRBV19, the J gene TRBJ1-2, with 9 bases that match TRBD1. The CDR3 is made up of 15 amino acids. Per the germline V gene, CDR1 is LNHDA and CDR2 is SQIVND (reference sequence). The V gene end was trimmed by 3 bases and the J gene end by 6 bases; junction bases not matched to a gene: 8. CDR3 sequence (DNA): TGTGCCAGTAGTATCAGAGGGACAGGGCTCAATGGCTACACCTTC. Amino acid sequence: CASSIRGTGLNGYTF.

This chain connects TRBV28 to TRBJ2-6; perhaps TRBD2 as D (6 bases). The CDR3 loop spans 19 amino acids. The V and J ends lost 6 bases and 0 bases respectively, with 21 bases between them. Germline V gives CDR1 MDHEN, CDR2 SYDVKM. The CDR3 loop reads CASSPARAGISSGANVLTF. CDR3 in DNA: TGTGCCAGCAGCCCAGCCCGGGCGGGGATTAGCTCTGGGGCCAACGTCCTGACTTTC.

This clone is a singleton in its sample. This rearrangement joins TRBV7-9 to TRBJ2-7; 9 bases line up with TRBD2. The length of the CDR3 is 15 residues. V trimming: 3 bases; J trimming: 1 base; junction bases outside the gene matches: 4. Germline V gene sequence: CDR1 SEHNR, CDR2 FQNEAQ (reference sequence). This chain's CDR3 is CASSFTSGSSYEQYF. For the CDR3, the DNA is TGTGCCAGCAGCTTTACTAGCGGGTCTTCCTACGAGCAGTACTTC.

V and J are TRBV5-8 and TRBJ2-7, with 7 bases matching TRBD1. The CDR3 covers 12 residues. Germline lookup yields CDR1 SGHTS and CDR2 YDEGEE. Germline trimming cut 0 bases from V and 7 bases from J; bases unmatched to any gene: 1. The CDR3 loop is CASSLGDREQYF. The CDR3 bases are TGTGCCAGCAGCTTGGGGGACAGAGAGCAGTACTTC.

The CDR3 reads CASSTHPGTSNQPQHF. The CDR3 DNA is TGTGCCAGCAGTACTCACCCGGGCACAAGCAATCAGCCCCAGCATTTT. The chain couples TRBV16 to TRBJ1-5, with D uncertain. V shed 6 bases and J shed 1 base, with 16 bases lying between them. In germline, CDR1 is KGHSY, CDR2 FQNENV. The CDR3 is 16 amino acids. The whole variable domain, remainder taken from reference TRBV16 and TRBJ1-5, is GEEVAQTPKHLVRGEGQKAKLYCAPIKGHSYVFWYQQVLKNEFKFLISFQNENVFDETGMPKERFSAKCLPNSPCSLEIQATKLEDSAVYFCASSTHPGTSNQPQHFGDGTRLSIL.

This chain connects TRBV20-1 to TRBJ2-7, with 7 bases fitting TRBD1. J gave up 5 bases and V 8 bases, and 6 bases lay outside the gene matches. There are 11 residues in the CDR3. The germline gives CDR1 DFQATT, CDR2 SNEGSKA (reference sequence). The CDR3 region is CSLLRGNEQYF. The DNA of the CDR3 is TGCAGTCTTCTCAGGGGGAACGAGCAGTACTTC.